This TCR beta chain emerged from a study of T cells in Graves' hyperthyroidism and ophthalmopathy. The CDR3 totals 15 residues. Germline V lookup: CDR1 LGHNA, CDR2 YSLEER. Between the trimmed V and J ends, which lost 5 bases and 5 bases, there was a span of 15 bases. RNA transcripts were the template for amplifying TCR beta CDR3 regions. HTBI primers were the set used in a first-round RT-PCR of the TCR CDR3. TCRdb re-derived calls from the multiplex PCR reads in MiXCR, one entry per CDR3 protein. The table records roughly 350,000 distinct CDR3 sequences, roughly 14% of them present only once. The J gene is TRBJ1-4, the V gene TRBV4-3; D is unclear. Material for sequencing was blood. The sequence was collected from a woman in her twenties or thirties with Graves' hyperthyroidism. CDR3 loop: CASSVRPSPNEKLFF. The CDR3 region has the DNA TGCGCCAGCAGCGTACGGCCGAGCCCGAATGAAAAACTGTTTTTT.